This T cell receptor beta chain comes out of a study of blood T cells in healthy people across ages. The second PCR ran roughly 6 to 11 cycles with a sample-barcoded 5' primer and J-beta primers. One entry per CDR3 protein, called by TCRdb with MiXCR from the 5' RACE reads. The table shows about 830,000 distinct CDR3 sequences, with around 62% occurring only once. The CDR3 has 11 amino acids. Looked up from germline, CDR1 is SQVTM and CDR2 is ANQGSEA. The V gene lost 7 bases and the J gene lost 9 bases, with 13 bases spanning the gap. The TCR sequence derives from a man aged 25-45 years in good health. The source material was blood. This chain links TRBV29-1 with TRBJ2-1; D unresolved. CDR3 protein: CSERQLGEQFF. CDR3 DNA: TGCAGCGAAAGACAACTTGGTGAGCAGTTCTTC.